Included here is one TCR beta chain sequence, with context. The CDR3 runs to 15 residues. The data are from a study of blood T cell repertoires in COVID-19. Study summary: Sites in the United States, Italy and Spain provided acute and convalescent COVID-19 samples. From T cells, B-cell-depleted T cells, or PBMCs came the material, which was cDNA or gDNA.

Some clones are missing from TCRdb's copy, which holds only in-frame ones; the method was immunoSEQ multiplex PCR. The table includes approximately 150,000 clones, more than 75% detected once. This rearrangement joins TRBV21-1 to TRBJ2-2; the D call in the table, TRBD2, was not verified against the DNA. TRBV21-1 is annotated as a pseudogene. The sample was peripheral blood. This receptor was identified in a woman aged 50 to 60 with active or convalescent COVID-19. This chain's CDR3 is CASSKALPNTGELFF. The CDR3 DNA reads TGTGCCAGCAGCAAAGCTCTACCGAACACCGGGGAGCTGTTTTTT.